These 3 T cell receptor beta chains share one sample of origin, sequenced in a study of early T cells in non-severe SARS-CoV-2 infection. Using its own MiXCR run on the 5' RACE reads, TCRdb lists one record per CDR3 protein. The repertoire holds over 60,000 distinct CDR3 sequences, with 10% as singletons. The source was whole blood, collected at baseline. The origin of the receptors is an adult who was a healthcare worker with PCR-confirmed SARS-CoV-2 infection or an uninfected control (not recorded which).

This clonotype was detected once. The chain's CDR3 is CASSFLSRDGNEKLFF. The CDR3, as DNA: TGTGCCAGCAGCTTCCTAAGCCGGGACGGAAACGAAAAACTGTTTTTT. The chain carries TRBV11-3 and TRBJ1-4; a weak D match, TRBD1 (5 bases). Germline V gene sequence: CDR1 SGHNT, CDR2 YENEEA. The length of the CDR3 is 16 residues. Trimming removed 3 bases at V and 8 bases at J, with 19 bases between.

The J gene is TRBJ2-5, the V gene TRBV6-2 or TRBV6-3, with 7 bases fitting TRBD1. The V segment lost 2 bases and the J segment 4 bases; nucleotides outside the gene matches: 7. The CDR3 has 15 residues. Germline V gene data show CDR1 as MNHEY and CDR2 as SVGEGT. CDR3 sequence: CASSYHGTVGETQYF. The CDR3 DNA sequence: TGTGCCAGCAGTTACCATGGGACAGTAGGAGAGACCCAGTACTTC.

In this sample, this clonotype turned up a few times. CDR3 DNA sequence: TGTGCCAGCAGCCACCGACAGGCCCTCAAAAAGGGCTACACCTTC. It specifies CASSHRQALKKGYTF. The chain combines TRBV13 with TRBJ1-2; a possible D gene is TRBD1 (6 bases). Germline values: CDR1 PRHDT, CDR2 FYEKMQ (reference sequence). Trimming cost V 5 bases and J 8 bases, with 21 bases left between them. The CDR3 consists of 15 residues.